What follows is one TCR beta chain and its context. What it binds is unknown. PCR involved 60 Vbeta and 13 Jbeta primers. The table came from immunoSEQ multiplex PCR; TCRdb's copy has only in-frame clones and leaves some out. The sample records 150,000 to 200,000 clones, around 80% being singletons. These data come from a study of cytomegalovirus exposure and HLA in healthy donors. The germline gives CDR1 SGHRS, CDR2 YFSETQ. V was clipped by 4 bases and J by 5 bases; unmatched bases: 9. The CDR3 extends over 16 amino acids. General study points: According to a later analysis, donors in an Asian-associated ancestry cluster reportedly had fewer N-insertions than the roughly 670-donor mean.

The TCR was taken from a man aged 18 to 29 in good health and CMV-seronegative. V is TRBV5-1 and J is TRBJ2-3; 11 nucleotides align to TRBD2. Sequenced input: PBMCs. CDR3 coding DNA: TGCGCCAGCAGCGGAATAGCGGGAGGGCCAGGAGATACGCAGTATTTT. Protein sequence: CASSGIAGGPGDTQYF. The full variable domain, rest sourced from reference TRBV5-1 and TRBJ2-3, is KAGVTQTPRYLIKTRGQQVTLSCSPISGHRSVSWYQQTPGQGLQFLFEYFSETQRNKGNFPGRFSGRQFSNSRSEMNVSTLELGDSALYLCASSGIAGGPGDTQYFGPGTRLTVL.